The 6 T cell receptor beta chains below come from one sample, sequenced in a study of spatial heterogeneity in lung cancer. Each CDR3 protein gets one entry after TCRdb re-called the 5' RACE reads with MiXCR. The top ten clones hold over 11% of a sample with about 20,000 distinct CDR3 sequences, 19% of them seen once. Noted time point: sample taken at primary tumor resection. Sequencing covered unsorted whole RNA taken from tumor, nontumor lung or frozen PBMC. The source material was PBMCs, sampled at surgery. All receptors derive from a male donor with early-stage non-small cell lung cancer.

Here the CDR3 reads CASQDRLNYGYTF. Written as DNA, the CDR3 is TGTGCCAGCCAGGACCGATTAAACTATGGCTACACCTTC. The rearrangement links TRBV6-5 to TRBJ1-2; D not resolved. CDR3 size: 13 residues. V lost 8 bases to trimming and J lost 2 bases, with 12 bases between them. Germline V CDR1 and CDR2: MNHEY, SVGAGI.

In this sample, this clonotype turned up many times. The V call is TRBV29-1, the J call TRBJ2-5, with unresolved D. V was cut by 4 bases and J by 4 bases, with 4 bases left in between. Per the germline V gene, CDR1 is SQVTM and CDR2 is ANQGSEA. The CDR3 is 10 amino acids. CDR3 residues: CSVGGETQYF. The CDR3, as DNA: TGCAGCGTTGGGGGAGAGACCCAGTACTTC.

The genes are TRBV7-6 and TRBJ2-7, with D perhaps matching TRBD1 (5 bases). The CDR3 runs 15 residues. Germline V gene lookup returns CDR1 SGHVS and CDR2 FNYEAQ. V lost 1 base and J 2 bases, leaving 12 bases between the germline ends. This CDR3 is CASSLVLGPAYEQYF. The CDR3 DNA is TGTGCCAGCAGCTTAGTCTTGGGGCCTGCCTACGAGCAGTACTTC. The whole variable domain, filled in from reference TRBV7-6 and TRBJ2-7, reads GAGVSQSPRYKVTKRGQDVALRCDPISGHVSLYWYRQALGQGPEFLTYFNYEAQQDKSGLPNDRFSAERPEGSISTLTIQRTEQRDSAMYRCASSLVLGPAYEQYFGPGTRLTVT.

The chain carries TRBV7-2 and TRBJ2-3; D call uncertain. V was clipped by 6 bases and J by 3 bases, with 10 bases between them. This CDR3 has 13 amino acids. Germline V gene lookup returns CDR1 SGHTA and CDR2 FQGNSA. The CDR3 region has the DNA TGTGCCAGCAGACAAGGTCCTACAGATACGCAGTATTTT. It is translated as CASRQGPTDTQYF.

The gene calls are TRBV7-9 and TRBJ1-2, with a tentative D call TRBD1 (5 bases). Trimming took 4 bases from V and 4 from J, leaving 7 bases between them. CDR3 length equals 12 residues. Per the germline V gene, CDR1 is SEHNR and CDR2 is FQNEAQ (reference sequence). In DNA, the CDR3 is TGTGCCAGCAGCTCGACAGTCTATGGCTACACCTTC. Its translation: CASSSTVYGYTF. The whole variable domain, remainder taken from reference TRBV7-9 and TRBJ1-2, is DTGVSQNPRHKITKRGQNVTFRCDPISEHNRLYWYRQTLGQGPEFLTYFQNEAQLEKSRLLSDRFSAERPKGSFSTLEIQRTEQGDSAMYLCASSSTVYGYTFGSGTRLTVV.

In this sample, this clonotype turned up many times. This chain joins TRBV7-9 and TRBJ2-1; D is possibly TRBD2 (5 bases). Trimming pared 4 bases from V and 10 bases from J, leaving 11 bases between. The CDR3 totals 12 residues. CDR1 and CDR2 (germline): SEHNR, FQNEAQ (reference sequence). CDR3 region: CASSSVLAEQFF. CDR3 sequence (DNA): TGTGCCAGCAGCTCTGTTTTAGCGGAGCAGTTCTTC.